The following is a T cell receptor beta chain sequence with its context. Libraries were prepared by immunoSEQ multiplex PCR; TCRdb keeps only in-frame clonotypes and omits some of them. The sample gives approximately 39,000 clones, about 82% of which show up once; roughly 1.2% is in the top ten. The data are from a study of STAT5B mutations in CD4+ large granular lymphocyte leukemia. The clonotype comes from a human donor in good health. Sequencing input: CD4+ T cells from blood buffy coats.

CDR3 in amino acids: CAISERNPNTGELFF. In DNA, the CDR3 is TGTGCCATCAGTGAAAGGAATCCGAACACCGGGGAGCTGTTTTTT. This chain connects TRBV10-3 to TRBJ2-2; D gene uncertain. This CDR3 comprises 15 residues. The germline CDR1 and CDR2 sequences are ENHRY and SYGVKD. V was cut by 3 bases and J by 0 bases, with 8 bases left in between.